The 26 T cell receptor beta chains reported below all come from one sample, sequenced in a study of T cell repertoires in cytomegalovirus infection. These TCRs are of unknown antigen specificity. TCRdb redid the calling of the reads with MiXCR, one entry per CDR3 protein. The sample contains about 890,000 distinct CDR3 sequences, around 32% of which appear only once. The starting material was cultured CD8+ T cells from PBMCs, obtained from culture after CMV antigen stimulation. These TCRs come from a human donor in good health (CMV status not recorded). Some clones in this sample may be carry-over from other donors' samples.

This clonotype was observed a handful of times. The V and J genes are TRBV6-2 or TRBV6-3 and TRBJ2-5; either TRBD1 or TRBD2 may supply D (5 bases each). This CDR3 is built from 14 residues. V was shortened by 7 bases and J by 0 bases, with 12 bases between the two germline ends. Germline assignment: CDR1 MNHEY and CDR2 SVGEGT. CDR3 region: CASKKRGHQETQYF. In DNA form, the CDR3 reads TGTGCCAGCAAAAAGAGGGGACACCAAGAGACCCAGTACTTC.

The J gene is TRBJ1-1, the V gene TRBV19, with 8 bases that match TRBD1. V was pared by 10 bases and J by 1 base, with 8 bases of the junction left unmatched. This CDR3 is 14 amino acids long. Germline-derived CDR1 and CDR2 are LNHDA and SQIVND (reference sequence). The DNA of the CDR3 is TGTGCCATAAGATCGGGGACAGGGAACACTGAAGCTTTCTTT. This translates into CAIRSGTGNTEAFF.

This clonotype was seen a handful of times. The chain couples TRBV6-1 to TRBJ2-7; D is unresolved. Between the trimmed V and J ends, which lost 8 bases and 4 bases, there was a span of 9 bases. The CDR3 runs to 11 residues. Germline V lookup: CDR1 MNHNS, CDR2 SASEGT. The CDR3 sequence: CASGLGYEQYV. DNA for the CDR3: TGTGCCAGCGGCTTGGGGTACGAGCAGTACGTC.

The chain uses TRBV5-6 and TRBJ1-5; perhaps TRBD1 as D (6 bases). The germline V gene encodes CDR1 SGHDT and CDR2 YYEEEE. The CDR3 runs to 15 residues. The V end lost 6 bases, the J end lost 4 bases, and 17 bases lay between the germline ends. CDR3 sequence reads: CASKVGGGSNQPQHF. In nucleotides, the CDR3 is TGTGCCAGCAAAGTGGGAGGGGGATCGAATCAGCCCCAGCATTTT. The full variable domain, with the rest looked up from reference TRBV5-6 and TRBJ1-5, is DAGVTQSPTHLIKTRGQQVTLRCSPKSGHDTVSWYQQALGQGPQFIFQYYEEEERQRGNFPDRFSGHQFPNYSSELNVNALLLGDSALYLCASKVGGGSNQPQHFGDGTRLSIL.

This clonotype appeared a few times. The chain recombines TRBV7-9 with TRBJ1-2, with 8 bases that match TRBD1. The V and J ends lost 6 bases and 6 bases, in that order; junction bases with no gene match: 18. The CDR3 has 17 amino acids. Germline V gives CDR1 SEHNR, CDR2 FQNEAQ (reference sequence). CDR3 sequence: CASSSPRQGSPGDGYTF. CDR3 in DNA: TGTGCCAGCAGTTCCCCCAGACAGGGGTCCCCTGGGGATGGCTACACCTTC.

This clonotype turned up a few times. This chain uses TRBV12-3 or TRBV12-4 with TRBJ1-1; D remains ambiguous. The V and J ends lost 7 bases and 0 bases respectively, with 12 bases between them. This CDR3 is 14 amino acids long. CDR3 nucleotide sequence: TGTGCCAGCACCCCCGCAGGACTGAACACTGAAGCTTTCTTT. Translated: CASTPAGLNTEAFF.

The chain is built from TRBV7-9 and TRBJ1-1; 7 nucleotides match TRBD1. Per germline, CDR1 SEHNR and CDR2 FQNEAQ (reference sequence). The CDR3 loop spans 13 amino acids. J was trimmed by 7 bases and V by 1 base; bases with no gene match: 3. CDR3 nucleotides: TGTGCCAGCAGCTTAGAGGGGGCTAATGAAGCTTTCTTT. This encodes CASSLEGANEAFF.

In its sample, this clonotype was seen many times. This chain links TRBV7-2 with TRBJ2-3; TRBD2 aligns across 7 bases. Germline CDR1 and CDR2: SGHTA and FQGNSA. The CDR3 is 16 amino acids. The junction had 9 bases not matched to a gene; V was cut back by 4 bases and J by 2 bases. CDR3 DNA: TGTGCCAGCAGCTCCGGACTAGTCACTTACACAGATACGCAGTATTTT. Protein sequence: CASSSGLVTYTDTQYF.

The CDR3, as DNA: TGTGCCAGCACAGGCGGACAGCTAAGCTACAATGAGCAGTTCTTC. This gives the protein CASTGGQLSYNEQFF. This chain uses TRBV7-9 with TRBJ2-1; tentatively, D is TRBD1 (6 bases). The CDR3 runs to 15 residues. Germline CDR1 is SEHNR and CDR2 is FQNEAQ (reference sequence). The V gene lost 7 bases and the J gene lost 3 bases, with 16 bases spanning the gap.

This chain joins TRBV27 and TRBJ1-1, with 7 bases identical to TRBD1. There are 14 residues in the CDR3. V gave up 6 bases and J gave up 5 bases; unmatched junction bases: 9. Looked up from germline, CDR1 is MNHEY and CDR2 is SMNVEV (reference sequence). For the CDR3, the DNA is TGTGCCAGCAGCCCGACAGGGTTTCGTACTGAAGCTTTCTTT. Translating gives CASSPTGFRTEAFF.

Ten or more counts support this clonotype. The V call is TRBV7-6, the J call TRBJ2-1; D may be TRBD1 (6 bases). CDR3 length: 16 amino acids. Between the trimmed V and J ends, which lost 1 base and 8 bases, there was a span of 18 bases. In germline, CDR1 is SGHVS, CDR2 FNYEAQ. The CDR3 here is CASSLVRGTRLDEQFF. The CDR3 bases are TGTGCCAGCAGCTTAGTTCGTGGGACAAGGCTGGATGAGCAGTTCTTC.

This clonotype was counted a few times. The chain recombines TRBV28 with TRBJ2-1; perhaps TRBD1 as D (6 bases). Germline CDR1 is MDHEN and CDR2 is SYDVKM. Deletions cut 10 bases from V and 4 bases from J, with 20 bases between. The CDR3 extends over 15 amino acids. The chain's CDR3 is CATTEGRGHYNEQFF. The DNA for the CDR3 is TGTGCCACCACAGAGGGCAGGGGCCATTACAATGAGCAGTTCTTC.

The chain combines TRBV29-1 with TRBJ1-2, with D unclear. Germline V CDR1 and CDR2: SQVTM, ANQGSEA. Trimming shortened V by 1 base and J by 6 bases, and 24 bases separated the two germline ends. CDR3 length: 17 residues. In nucleotides, the CDR3 is TGCAGCGTTGAAGCCAGGCCGGGAGAGGGCGTAGGACATGGCTACACCTTC. It yields the protein CSVEARPGEGVGHGYTF.

The V and J genes are TRBV7-6 and TRBJ2-1; a weak D match, TRBD2 (5 bases). V gave up 5 bases and J gave up 4 bases, with 21 bases separating them. This CDR3 region has 17 residues. The germline CDR1 and CDR2 sequences are SGHVS and FNYEAQ. The CDR3 spells CASSTPKRGFPYNEQFF. For the CDR3, the DNA is TGTGCCAGCAGCACCCCCAAGCGAGGGTTCCCGTACAATGAGCAGTTCTTC.

This clonotype was detected a few times. This sequence joins TRBV20-1 and TRBJ1-6; D possibly corresponds to TRBD1 (5 bases). CDR1 and CDR2 from the germline V gene are DFQATT and SNEGSKA (reference sequence). The V end was cut by 0 bases, the J end by 7 bases, with 16 bases between. The CDR3 loop spans 16 amino acids. The CDR3: CSARDGDRHLNSPLHF. The CDR3 DNA reads TGCAGTGCTAGAGATGGGGACCGACACCTAAATTCACCCCTCCACTTT.

The chain couples TRBV6-2 or TRBV6-3 to TRBJ2-7; TRBD2 matches at 9 bases. V lost 7 bases to trimming and J lost 7 bases; unmatched junction nucleotides: 8. CDR1 is MNHEY and CDR2 is SVGEGT in the germline V gene. This CDR3 comprises 13 residues. The CDR3 DNA reads TGTGCCAGCACAGCGGGGGGACTTGGGGAGCAGTACGTC. It specifies CASTAGGLGEQYV.

The gene calls are TRBV7-8 and TRBJ2-5; D call uncertain. V lost 3 bases and J 7 bases, leaving 15 bases between the germline ends. Germline V gives CDR1 SGHVS, CDR2 FQNEAQ. The CDR3 covers 14 residues. The CDR3 DNA sequence: TGTGCCAGCAGCTTTGGGTCCGAAGGGTGGACCCAGTACTTC. As protein: CASSFGSEGWTQYF.

In this sample, this clonotype turned up a few times. The chain uses TRBV4-1 and TRBJ2-7, with 9 positions matching TRBD2. The CDR3 consists of 16 residues. Germline V gene lookup returns CDR1 MGHRA and CDR2 YSYEKL. J lost 2 bases, V lost 1 base, and 6 bases had no gene match. The CDR3 DNA is TGCGCCAGCAGCCAAGCCGGACTAGCGACCACCTACGAGCAGTACTTC. It specifies CASSQAGLATTYEQYF.

The V gene is TRBV29-1, the J gene TRBJ2-7; TRBD2 might be the D (5 bases). The V gene's germline CDR1 is SQVTM and CDR2 ANQGSEA. This CDR3 spans 14 amino acids. The V gene lost 1 base and the J gene lost 0 bases, with 10 bases spanning the gap. The CDR3 DNA follows: TGCAGCGTTGAAGGCGGGTCGGGCTCCTACGAGCAGTACTTC. Its protein is CSVEGGSGSYEQYF.

The rearrangement links TRBV20-1 to TRBJ2-7, with D uncertain. Trimming removed 0 bases from V and 2 bases from J, with 14 bases in between. This CDR3 comprises 15 residues. Germline V gene lookup returns CDR1 DFQATT and CDR2 SNEGSKA (reference sequence). The CDR3 DNA is TGCAGTGCTAGAGAGTCGACAAGGTCCCCCTACGAGCAGTACTTC. Its protein product is CSARESTRSPYEQYF.

This clonotype has at least ten counts. The V gene is TRBV12-3 or TRBV12-4, the J gene TRBJ2-1; 11 nucleotides agree with TRBD2. The CDR3 contains 16 residues. The V and J ends lost 4 bases and 2 bases, in that order; junction bases with no gene match: 4. CDR3 nucleotide sequence: TGTGCCAGCAGTTATTCACTAGCGGGGGCCTACAATGAGCAGTTCTTC. It codes for CASSYSLAGAYNEQFF.

This clonotype was seen more than once but under ten times. The V gene is TRBV12-3 or TRBV12-4, the J gene TRBJ2-1; D call uncertain. V lost 3 bases and J lost 8, with 8 bases in between. The CDR3 is 12 residues long. The CDR3 DNA is TGTGCCAGCAGTTTTTCGGTCTATGAGCAGTTCTTC. Protein product: CASSFSVYEQFF.

Only a few counts were recorded for this clonotype. This rearrangement joins TRBV5-6 to TRBJ2-3, with D unresolved. Looked up from germline, CDR1 is SGHDT and CDR2 is YYEEEE. Trimming pared 0 bases from V and 4 bases from J, leaving 12 bases between. The CDR3 is made up of 15 amino acids. As DNA, the CDR3 is TGTGCCAGCAGCTTGGAGACGGACGGCCCAGATACGCAGTATTTT. It specifies CASSLETDGPDTQYF.

The CDR3 loop reads CASSLQGSVYEQYF. The CDR3 nucleotides read TGTGCCAGCAGTTTACAGGGTTCCGTCTACGAGCAGTACTTC. V gene TRBV12-3 or TRBV12-4 combines with J gene TRBJ2-7, with D possibly being TRBD1 (5 bases). CDR3 size: 14 residues. Trimming took off 2 bases at V and 3 bases at J, with 11 bases between the two ends.

This chain connects TRBV27 to TRBJ2-5, with 7 positions matching TRBD2. The CDR3 runs to 15 residues. V shed 4 bases and J 1 base; nucleotides not matched to a gene: 6. Looked up from germline, CDR1 is MNHEY and CDR2 is SMNVEV (reference sequence). The CDR3 reads CASSSPGTTQETQYF. CDR3 DNA sequence: TGTGCCAGCAGTTCCCCAGGGACTACCCAAGAGACCCAGTACTTC.

The rearrangement joins TRBV12-3 or TRBV12-4 to TRBJ2-5, with 10 bases aligning to TRBD2. This CDR3 is 17 amino acids long. With V trimmed by 3 bases and J by 2 bases, 9 bases remained unmatched. CDR3 amino acids: CASSFGASGGTQETQYF. As DNA, the CDR3 is TGTGCCAGCAGTTTCGGGGCTAGCGGGGGAACTCAAGAGACCCAGTACTTC.